A selection of T cell receptor beta chains follows, all from one sample in a study of OX40 agonist ivuxolimab in advanced cancers. Some clones are missing from TCRdb's copy, which holds only in-frame ones; the method was immunoSEQ multiplex PCR. The table has 65,000 to 95,000 clones, roughly 87% seen once; the top ten hold about 0.2%. The sample was CD4+ or CD8+ T cells sorted from blood, taken in a trial of the OX40 agonist ivuxolimab. All receptors derive from an adult with an advanced solid tumor such as melanoma, head and neck, liver or kidney cancer. The CDR3 runs from the conserved cysteine through the conserved F or W. A D gene is named only where the DNA matches it firmly. Only part of the rows carry a size: once, few, many, or a class if the clone is expanded.

>TRBJ1-2|TRBD1|-|15|TRBV6-1
TGTGCCAGCACCGAGCAGGGGGCATCTAACTATGGCTACACCTTC
CASTEQGASNYGYTF
>TRBJ2-1|-|-|16|TRBV5-8
TGTGCCAGCAGCCCGACAGGAGCCTTATCCTACAATGAGCAGTTCTTC
CASSPTGALSYNEQFF
>TRBJ1-1|TRBD1|-|14|TRBV6-5
TGTGCCAGCAACATTGACAGGGTGAACACTGAAGCTTTCTTT
CASNIDRVNTEAFF
>TRBJ2-2|TRBD2|-|14|TRBV2
TGTGCCAGCAGGGCGACTAGCGGGGCCGGGGAGCTGTTTTTT
CASRATSGAGELFF
>TRBJ1-1|-|-|14|TRBV5-4
TGTGCCAGCAGGGGGGGTATGGATCTTATCGAAGCTTTCTTT
CASRGGMDLIEAFF
>TRBJ1-1|-|-|13|TRBV18
TGTGCCAGCTCAGACGTTATAGTGACTGAAGCTTTCTTT
CASSDVIVTEAFF
>TRBJ2-3|-|-|15|TRBV5-4
TGTGCCAGCAGCTTGGACGGCGGCGGAATAAATACGCAGTATTTT
CASSLDGGGINTQYF
>TRBJ1-5|-|-|16|TRBV9
TGTGCCAGCAGCGTAGGAACAGCCGGGGAGGCGGGGCCCCAGCATTTT
CASSVGTAGEAGPQHF
>TRBJ2-7|TRBD1|-|13|TRBV6-5
TGTGCCAGCAGAGGGACAGGGGGTCGCGAGCAGTACTTC
CASRGTGGREQYF
>TRBJ2-7|TRBD1|-|16|TRBV19
TGTGCCAGTAGTCCCACCGGGACAGGGACCCTCTACGAGCAGTACTTC
CASSPTGTGTLYEQYF
>TRBJ2-7|-|-|14|TRBV6-1
TGTGCCAGCAGTGTGGCACATACCGACTACGAGCAGTACTTC
CASSVAHTDYEQYF
>TRBJ2-1|TRBD2|-|14|TRBV6-1
TGTGCCAGCAGGCGGGAGGTTGAATACAATGAGCAGTTCTTC
CASRREVEYNEQFF
>TRBJ1-6|-|-|15|TRBV5-4
TGTGCCAGCAGCCAAGCCAACCGGGGCTCGCCACCCCTCCACTTT
CASSQANRGSPPLHF
>TRBJ2-7|TRBD2|-|13|TRBV19
TGTGCCAGTAAACAGCGGGAGCGGCACGAGCAGTACTTC
CASKQRERHEQYF
>TRBJ2-2|-|-|15|TRBV9
TGTGCCAGCAGCGTAACGGCAGCAAACACCGGGGAGCTGTTTTTT
CASSVTAANTGELFF
>TRBJ1-5|-|-|16|TRBV28
TGTGCCAGCAGTTTAGTGGAGGGATTGGTCAATCAGCCCCAGCATTTT
CASSLVEGLVNQPQHF
>TRBJ2-2|-|-|13|TRBV10-2
TGCGCCAGCAATATACAAGACACCGGGGAGCTGTTTTTT
CASNIQDTGELFF
>TRBJ2-3|TRBD2|-|15|TRBV4-1
TGCGCCAGCAGCCTCGGGACTACCGACACAGATACGCAGTATTTT
CASSLGTTDTDTQYF
>TRBJ1-6|TRBD1|-|13|TRBV2
TGTGCCAGAGCCGGACAGGGGAATTCACCCCTCCACTTT
CARAGQGNSPLHF
>TRBJ1-2|-|-|15|TRBV25-1
TGTGCCAGCAGTAAGGGGGGCAGGGAGGTCTATGGCTACACCTTC
CASSKGGREVYGYTF
>TRBJ2-2|-|-|13|TRBV25-1
TGTGCCAGCAGTGATGGGCCGGACGGGGAGCTGTTTTTT
CASSDGPDGELFF
>TRBJ1-5|TRBD1|once|15|TRBV6-1
TGTGCCAGCAGGGTGGACAGGGGGCATAGTCAGCCCCAGCATTTT
CASRVDRGHSQPQHF
>TRBJ2-7|TRBD1|-|15|TRBV25-1
TGTGCCAGCAGGGACAGGGGCTCATGGACCTACGAGCAGTACTTC
CASRDRGSWTYEQYF
>TRBJ2-7|TRBD1|-|13|TRBV6-1
TGTGCCAGCAGCGTTGACAGGGCTTACGAGCAGTACTTC
CASSVDRAYEQYF
>TRBJ2-5|-|-|11|TRBV18
TGTGCCAGCTCTCGCCAAGAGACCCAGTACTTC
CASSRQETQYF
>TRBJ2-1|-|-|12|TRBV7-2
TGTGCCAGCAGCTTAACTGCCAATGAGCAGTTCTTC
CASSLTANEQFF
>TRBJ1-5|-|-|14|TRBV6-1
TGTGCCAGCAGTGAAGTGGACCGTAGTCAGCCCCAGCATTTT
CASSEVDRSQPQHF
>TRBJ2-1|TRBD2|-|18|TRBV4-2
TGTGCCAGCAGCCAAGATTTGGGTCGGCTAGCGGGGACCGATGAGCAGTTCTTC
CASSQDLGRLAGTDEQFF
>TRBJ2-7|-|-|16|TRBV5-1
TGCGCCAGCAGCTTGCTACCTCGGGACACAAGCTACGAGCAGTACTTC
CASSLLPRDTSYEQYF
>TRBJ1-5|-|once|17|TRBV21-1
TGTGCCAGCAGCAATTTCGGGATCGGGGACTACAATCAGCCCCAGCATTTT
CASSNFGIGDYNQPQHF
>TRBJ2-1|TRBD2|-|16|TRBV27
TGTGCCAGCAAGGCGGGGGGGCCCCTTGTCAACAATGAGCAGTTCTTC
CASKAGGPLVNNEQFF
>TRBJ1-5|TRBD1|-|16|TRBV18
TGTGCCAGCTCACCAGGAAACAGGGGGCGTAATCAGCCCCAGCATTTT
CASSPGNRGRNQPQHF
>TRBJ2-3|TRBD1|-|15|TRBV6-1
TGTGCCAGCAGTGATCGGACAGGGCGGGCAGATACGCAGTATTTT
CASSDRTGRADTQYF
>TRBJ2-2|-|-|13|TRBV19
TGTGCCAGTATATTTCCGAACACCGGGGAGCTGTTTTTT
CASIFPNTGELFF
>TRBJ2-2|-|-|16|TRBV7-9
TGTGCCAGCAGCTTATACTCGGGCAGGGGATCCGGGGAGCTGTTTTTT
CASSLYSGRGSGELFF